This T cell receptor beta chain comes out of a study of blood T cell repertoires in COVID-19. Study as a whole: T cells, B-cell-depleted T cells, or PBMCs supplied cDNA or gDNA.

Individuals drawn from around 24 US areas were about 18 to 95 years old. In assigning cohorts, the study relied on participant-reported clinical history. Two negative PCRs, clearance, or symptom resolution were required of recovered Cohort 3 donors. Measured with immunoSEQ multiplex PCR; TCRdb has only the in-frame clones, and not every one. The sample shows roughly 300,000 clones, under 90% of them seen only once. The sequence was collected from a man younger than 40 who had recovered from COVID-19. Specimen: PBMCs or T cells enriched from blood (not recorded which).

CDR3 amino acids: CASSLEQGLHEQYF. Here the CDR3 DNA reads TGTGCCAGCAGCTTAGAGCAGGGTTTGCACGAGCAGTACTTC. The chain combines TRBV11-2 with TRBJ2-7; the D gene is possibly TRBD1 (5 bases). V was clipped by 0 bases and J by 5 bases, with 11 bases between them. This CDR3 is built from 14 residues. CDR1 is SGHAT and CDR2 is FQNNGV in the germline V gene.